Sequencing of this T cell receptor (beta chain) was carried out in a study of blood T cell repertoires in COVID-19. As for the study in general: Sites across the United States, Italy and Spain contributed samples from acute and convalescent COVID-19. Sample material is recorded as cDNA or gDNA derived from T cells, B-cell-depleted T cells, or PBMCs.

Authors' methods: Estimation of nucleated cell counts was performed using reference gene primer amplification. Clones were read by immunoSEQ multiplex PCR, and TCRdb kept only the in-frame ones, dropping some. From that table come the V and J calls and clone size; the DNA was used to work out D and trimming. The sample carries under 120,000 clones, 85% to 90% recorded once. The CDR3 is 14 amino acids. Germline assignment: CDR1 SGHAT and CDR2 FQNNGV. The V and J ends lost 3 bases and 6 bases, in that order; junction bases with no gene match: 4. The source is a woman of 80 years or more with acute or convalescent COVID-19. The chain uses TRBV11-2 and TRBJ1-4, with 7 bases matching TRBD1. What was sequenced was peripheral blood. The CDR3 reads CASSLGTVDEKLFF. The CDR3 nucleotides are TGTGCCAGCAGCTTGGGGACAGTCGATGAAAAACTGTTTTTT.